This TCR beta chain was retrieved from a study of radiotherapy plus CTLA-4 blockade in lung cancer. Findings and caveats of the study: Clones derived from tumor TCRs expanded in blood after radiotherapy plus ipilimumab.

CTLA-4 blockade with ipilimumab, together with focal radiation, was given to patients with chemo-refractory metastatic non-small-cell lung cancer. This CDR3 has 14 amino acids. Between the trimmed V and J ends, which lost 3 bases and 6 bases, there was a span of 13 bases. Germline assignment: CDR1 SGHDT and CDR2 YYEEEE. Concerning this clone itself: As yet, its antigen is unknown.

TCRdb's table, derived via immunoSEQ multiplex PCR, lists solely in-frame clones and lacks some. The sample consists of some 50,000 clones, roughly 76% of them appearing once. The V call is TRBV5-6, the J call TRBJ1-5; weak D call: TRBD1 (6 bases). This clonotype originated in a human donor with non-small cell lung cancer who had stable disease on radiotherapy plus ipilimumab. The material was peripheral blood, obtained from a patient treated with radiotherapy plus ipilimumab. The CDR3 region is CASSYGGGGQPQHF. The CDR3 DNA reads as TGTGCCAGCAGCTATGGAGGGGGAGGTCAGCCCCAGCATTTT.